This TCR beta chain was identified during a study of human T cells and chemical hapten exposure. Germline assignment: CDR1 SGDLS and CDR2 YYNGEE. With 0 bases clipped from V and 4 bases from J, the junction kept 3 bases outside the gene matches. This CDR3 is 15 amino acids long. There are a few counts of this clonotype. Its antigen is undetermined. Points from the study as a whole: Relative to control repertoires, expanded TCRs gave rise to significantly more large CDR3 similarity clusters.

During construction of the library, unique molecular identifiers were attached to individual cDNA molecules for quantitative, reproducible TCR counting. TCRdb called the RACE reads again in MiXCR, with one record for every CDR3 protein. The profile shows around 380,000 distinct CDR3 sequences, about 4.8% of them singletons. Time point meaning: patch test 1, 2 weeks after DPC sensitization. Indicated treatment: therapeutic diphenylcyclopropenone sensitization with weekly scalp DPC. Patients had alopecia, were aged 18 to 70, and were not pregnant. This TCR came from a woman between 50 and 59 years old with alopecia areata. Some clones in this sample may be carry-over from other donors' samples. The rearrangement uses TRBV9 and TRBJ2-2; 7 positions agree with TRBD2. Sequencing used whole blood, obtained in connection with sensitization to the hapten diphenylcyclopropenone (DPC). In DNA, the CDR3 is TGTGCCAGCAGCGTAGAAGCGGGACCCACCGGGGAGCTGTTTTTT. Protein sequence: CASSVEAGPTGELFF.